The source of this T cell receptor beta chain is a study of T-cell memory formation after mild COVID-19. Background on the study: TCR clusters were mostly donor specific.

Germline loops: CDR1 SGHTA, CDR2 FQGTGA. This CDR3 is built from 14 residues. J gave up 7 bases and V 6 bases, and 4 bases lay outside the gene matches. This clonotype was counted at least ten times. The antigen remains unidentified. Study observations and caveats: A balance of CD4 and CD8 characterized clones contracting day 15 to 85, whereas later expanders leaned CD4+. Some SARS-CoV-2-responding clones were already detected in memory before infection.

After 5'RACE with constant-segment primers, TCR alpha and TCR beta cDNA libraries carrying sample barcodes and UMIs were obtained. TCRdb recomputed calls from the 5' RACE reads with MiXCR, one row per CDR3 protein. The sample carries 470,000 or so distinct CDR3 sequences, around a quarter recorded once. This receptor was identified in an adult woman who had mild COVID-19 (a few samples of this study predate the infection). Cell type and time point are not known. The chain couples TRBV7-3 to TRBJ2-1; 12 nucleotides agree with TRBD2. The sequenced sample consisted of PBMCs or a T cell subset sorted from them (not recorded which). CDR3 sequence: CASSGLAGFNEQFF. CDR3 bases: TGTGCCAGCAGTGGACTAGCGGGGTTTAATGAGCAGTTCTTC.